These 10 T cell receptor beta chains were all obtained from the same sample, sequenced in a study of blood T cell repertoires in COVID-19. TCRdb's copy holds only in-frame clones and misses some; the assay was immunoSEQ multiplex PCR. The table has 400,000 or so clones, around 87% seen once. The source material was PBMCs or T cells enriched from blood (not recorded which). Receptors originate from a man aged 40-50 years in a cohort exposed to, infected with or recovered from COVID-19 (not recorded which).

The chain links TRBV11-2 to TRBJ2-5, with 9 bases identical to TRBD2. The trim removed 2 bases at V and 3 bases at J, leaving 7 bases unmatched. There are 16 residues in the CDR3. Germline values: CDR1 SGHAT, CDR2 FQNNGV. The CDR3 spells CASSLRPSGTKETQYF. The CDR3 DNA reads TGTGCCAGCAGCTTAAGGCCTAGCGGGACGAAAGAGACCCAGTACTTC.

The J gene is TRBJ2-1, the V gene TRBV10-3, with 11 positions matching TRBD2. The CDR3 loop spans 15 amino acids. V was pared by 5 bases and J by 4 bases, with 4 bases of the junction left unmatched. The V gene's germline CDR1 is ENHRY and CDR2 SYGVKD. The CDR3 DNA reads TGTGCCATCAGTAGGACTAGCGGGTCGTACAATGAGCAGTTCTTC. Its translation: CAISRTSGSYNEQFF.

The chain is built from TRBV2 and TRBJ2-1, with D unresolved. The CDR3 is 11 amino acids. Germline loops: CDR1 SNHLY, CDR2 FYNNEI. The V end was cut by 6 bases, the J end by 8 bases, with 8 bases between. The CDR3 loop reads CASRSQDEQFF. DNA for the CDR3: TGTGCCAGCAGGTCTCAGGATGAGCAGTTCTTC.

The V gene is TRBV18, the J gene TRBJ1-2; 8 bases match TRBD1. The germline gives CDR1 KGHSH, CDR2 LQKENI. The CDR3 loop spans 16 amino acids. With V trimmed by 4 bases and J by 1 base, 8 bases remained unmatched. The CDR3 sequence: CASSLTADRVNYGYTF. The CDR3 DNA follows: TGTGCCAGCTCACTAACGGCGGACAGGGTTAACTATGGCTACACCTTC.

V is TRBV5-4 and J is TRBJ2-5; 7 bases are a match to TRBD1. Germline CDR1 is SGHNT and CDR2 is YYREEE (reference sequence). Germline trimming cut 0 bases from V and 5 bases from J; bases unmatched to any gene: 4. The CDR3 length is 14 residues. CDR3 in DNA: TGTGCCAGCAGCTTGGGGGACAGAAGTGAGACCCAGTACTTC. Translated: CASSLGDRSETQYF.

J is TRBJ1-2 and V is TRBV5-1; 9 bases are a match to TRBD1. V lost 5 bases and J lost 5; bases outside the gene matches: 7. The germline CDR1 and CDR2 sequences are SGHRS and YFSETQ. The CDR3 covers 14 residues. CDR3 sequence: CASSYGGTGYGYTF. The CDR3 region has the DNA TGCGCCAGCAGTTACGGCGGGACAGGGTATGGCTACACCTTC. The full variable domain, its missing parts supplied by reference TRBV5-1 and TRBJ1-2, is KAGVTQTPRYLIKTRGQQVTLSCSPISGHRSVSWYQQTPGQGLQFLFEYFSETQRNKGNFPGRFSGRQFSNSRSEMNVSTLELGDSALYLCASSYGGTGYGYTFGSGTRLTVV.

The genes are TRBV28 and TRBJ2-5; TRBD1 matches 8 bases. Germline CDR1 and CDR2: MDHEN and SYDVKM. This CDR3 is built from 15 residues. V dropped 5 bases and J dropped 2; count of bases not matched to a gene: 7. The CDR3 nucleotides read TGTGCCAGCAGTACCCGACAGGGGCAACAAGAGACCCAGTACTTC. It encodes CASSTRQGQQETQYF.

V usage is TRBV19 and J usage is TRBJ2-5; 7 bases fit TRBD1. Losses at the gene ends were 4 bases for V and 2 bases for J; bases not matched to a gene: 1. The CDR3 length is 13 residues. Germline lookup yields CDR1 LNHDA and CDR2 SQIVND (reference sequence). CDR3 residues: CASSRDRQETQYF. The CDR3, as DNA: TGTGCCAGTAGTAGGGACAGACAAGAGACCCAGTACTTC.

The V and J genes are TRBV5-4 and TRBJ1-2; TRBD1 matches at 7 bases. CDR1 is SGHNT and CDR2 is YYREEE in the germline V gene (reference sequence). The CDR3 is made up of 13 amino acids. Germline trimming cut 4 bases from V and 7 bases from J; bases unmatched to any gene: 7. The CDR3 DNA reads as TGTGCCAGCAGCCCAAGACAGGGTTCTGGCTACACCTTC. Protein product: CASSPRQGSGYTF.

The chain employs TRBV6-5 and TRBJ1-1; weak D call: TRBD1 (5 bases). V lost 5 bases and J lost 6, with 13 bases in between. This CDR3 has 13 amino acids. The germline CDR1 and CDR2 sequences are MNHEY and SVGAGI. The CDR3 coding sequence is TGTGCCAGCAGTAAACAATGGGGGGCTGAAGCTTTCTTT. It specifies CASSKQWGAEAFF.